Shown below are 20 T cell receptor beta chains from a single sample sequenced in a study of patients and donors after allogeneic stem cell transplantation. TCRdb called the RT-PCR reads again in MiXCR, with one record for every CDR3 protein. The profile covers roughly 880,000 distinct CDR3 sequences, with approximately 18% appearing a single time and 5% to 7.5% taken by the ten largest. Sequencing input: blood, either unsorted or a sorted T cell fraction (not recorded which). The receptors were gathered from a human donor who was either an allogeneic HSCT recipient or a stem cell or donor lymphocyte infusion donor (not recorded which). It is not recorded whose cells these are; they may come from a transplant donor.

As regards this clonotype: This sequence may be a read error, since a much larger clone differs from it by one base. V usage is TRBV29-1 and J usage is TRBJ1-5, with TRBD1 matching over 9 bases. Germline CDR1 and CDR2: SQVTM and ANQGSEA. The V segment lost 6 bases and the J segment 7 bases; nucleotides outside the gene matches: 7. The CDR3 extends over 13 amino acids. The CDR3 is CSVAGTGKQPQHF. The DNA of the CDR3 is TGCAGCGTCGCCGGGACAGGGAAACAGCCCCAGCATTTT. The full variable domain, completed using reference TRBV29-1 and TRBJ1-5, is SAVISQKPSRDICQRGTSLTIQCQVDSQVTMMFWYRQQPGQSLTLIATANQGSEATYESGFVIDKFPISRPNLTFSTLTVSNMSPEDSSIYLCSVAGTGKQPQHFGDGTRLSIL.

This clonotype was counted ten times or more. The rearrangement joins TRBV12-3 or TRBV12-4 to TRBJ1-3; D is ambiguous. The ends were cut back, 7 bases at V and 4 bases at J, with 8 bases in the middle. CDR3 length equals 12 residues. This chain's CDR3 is CASTLRGNTIYF. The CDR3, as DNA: TGTGCCAGCACTCTACGGGGAAACACCATATATTTT.

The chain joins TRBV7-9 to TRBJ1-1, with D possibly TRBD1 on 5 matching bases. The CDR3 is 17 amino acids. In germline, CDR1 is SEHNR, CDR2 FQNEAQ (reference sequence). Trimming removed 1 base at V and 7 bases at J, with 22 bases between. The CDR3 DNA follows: TGTGCCAGCAGCTTAGGGGACGACGGGGACGCTCGGCTTGAAGCTTTCTTT. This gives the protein CASSLGDDGDARLEAFF. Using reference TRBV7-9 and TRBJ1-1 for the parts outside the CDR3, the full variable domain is DTGVSQNPRHKITKRGQNVTFRCDPISEHNRLYWYRQTLGQGPEFLTYFQNEAQLEKSRLLSDRFSAERPKGSFSTLEIQRTEQGDSAMYLCASSLGDDGDARLEAFFGQGTRLTVV.

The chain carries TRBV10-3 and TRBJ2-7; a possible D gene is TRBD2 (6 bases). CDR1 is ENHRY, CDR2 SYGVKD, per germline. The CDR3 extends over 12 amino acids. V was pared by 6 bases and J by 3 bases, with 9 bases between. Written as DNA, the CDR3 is TGTGCCATCAGGGGACTGAGCTACGAGCAGTACTTC. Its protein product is CAIRGLSYEQYF.

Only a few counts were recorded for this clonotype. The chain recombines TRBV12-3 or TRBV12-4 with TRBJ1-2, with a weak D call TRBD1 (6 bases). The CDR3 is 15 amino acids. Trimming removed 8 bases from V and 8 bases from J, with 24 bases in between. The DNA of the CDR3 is TGTGCCAGCCGCGGGGCAGGCACAGGGATACAAGGCTACACCTTC. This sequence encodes CASRGAGTGIQGYTF.

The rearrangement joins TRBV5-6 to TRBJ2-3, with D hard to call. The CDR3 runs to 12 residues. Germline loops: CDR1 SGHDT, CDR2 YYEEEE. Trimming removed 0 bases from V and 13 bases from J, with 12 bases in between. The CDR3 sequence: CASSLGWHPKYF. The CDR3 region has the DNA TGTGCCAGCAGCTTGGGGTGGCACCCCAAGTATTTT.

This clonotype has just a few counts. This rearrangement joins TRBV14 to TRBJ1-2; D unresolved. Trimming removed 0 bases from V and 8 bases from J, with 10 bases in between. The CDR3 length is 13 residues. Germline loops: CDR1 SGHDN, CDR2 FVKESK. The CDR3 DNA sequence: TGTGCCAGCAGCCAAGATCCAGTGAGGGGCTACACCTTC. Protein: CASSQDPVRGYTF.

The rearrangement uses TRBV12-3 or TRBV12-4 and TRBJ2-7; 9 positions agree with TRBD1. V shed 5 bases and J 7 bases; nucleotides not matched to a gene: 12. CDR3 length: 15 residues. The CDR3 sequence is CASSPRDRARKEQYF. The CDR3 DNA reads TGTGCCAGCAGTCCCCGGGACAGGGCCAGAAAAGAGCAGTACTTC.

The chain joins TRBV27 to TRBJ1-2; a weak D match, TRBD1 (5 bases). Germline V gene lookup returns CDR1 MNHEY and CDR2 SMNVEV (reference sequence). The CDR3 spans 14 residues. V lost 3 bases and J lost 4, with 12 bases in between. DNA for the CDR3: TGTGCCAGCAGTTTGAAGGGGCGAGGCTATGGCTACACCTTC. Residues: CASSLKGRGYGYTF.

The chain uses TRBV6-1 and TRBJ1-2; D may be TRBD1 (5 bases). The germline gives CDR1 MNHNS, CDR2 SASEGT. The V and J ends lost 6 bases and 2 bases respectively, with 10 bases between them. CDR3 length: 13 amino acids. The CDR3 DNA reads TGTGCCAGCAGCGCAGGGTCCAACTATGGCTACACCTTC. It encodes CASSAGSNYGYTF.

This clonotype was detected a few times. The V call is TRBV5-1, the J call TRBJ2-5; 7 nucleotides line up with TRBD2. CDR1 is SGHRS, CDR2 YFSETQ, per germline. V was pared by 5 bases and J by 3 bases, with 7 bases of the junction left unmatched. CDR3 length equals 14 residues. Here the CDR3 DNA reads TGCGCCAGCAGAATTAGCGGGTTAGAAGAGACCCAGTACTTC. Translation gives CASRISGLEETQYF.

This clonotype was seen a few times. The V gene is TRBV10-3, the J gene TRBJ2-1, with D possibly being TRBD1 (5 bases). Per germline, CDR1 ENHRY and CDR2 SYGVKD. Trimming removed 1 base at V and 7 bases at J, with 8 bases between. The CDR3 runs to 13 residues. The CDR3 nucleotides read TGTGCCATCAGTGAGTGGGGCTCGAATGAGCAGTTCTTC. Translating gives CAISEWGSNEQFF.

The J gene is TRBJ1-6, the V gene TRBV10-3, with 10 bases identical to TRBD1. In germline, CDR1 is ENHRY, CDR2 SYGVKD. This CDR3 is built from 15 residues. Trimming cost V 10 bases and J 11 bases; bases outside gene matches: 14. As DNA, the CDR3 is TGTGCCACCGGAGGGACAGGGGTGTACCCTCCACCCCTCCACTTT. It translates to CATGGTGVYPPPLHF.

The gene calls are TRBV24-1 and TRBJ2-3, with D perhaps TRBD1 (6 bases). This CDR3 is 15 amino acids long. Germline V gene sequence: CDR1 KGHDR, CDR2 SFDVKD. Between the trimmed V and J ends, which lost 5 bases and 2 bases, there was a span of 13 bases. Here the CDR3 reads CATSVGDRTTDTQYF. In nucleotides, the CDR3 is TGTGCCACCAGTGTTGGTGACAGGACCACAGATACGCAGTATTTT.

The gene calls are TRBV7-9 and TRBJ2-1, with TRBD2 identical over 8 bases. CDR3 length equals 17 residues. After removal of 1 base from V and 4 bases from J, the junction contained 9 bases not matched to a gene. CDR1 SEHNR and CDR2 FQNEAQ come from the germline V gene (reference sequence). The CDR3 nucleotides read TGTGCCAGCAGCTTAGTTCCCAGCGGGAGTGATTACAATGAGCAGTTCTTC. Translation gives CASSLVPSGSDYNEQFF.

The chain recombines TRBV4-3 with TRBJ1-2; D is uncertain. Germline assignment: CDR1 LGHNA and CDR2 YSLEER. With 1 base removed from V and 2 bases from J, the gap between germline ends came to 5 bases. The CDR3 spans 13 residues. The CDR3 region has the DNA TGCGCCAGCAGCCAAGTTAACAACTATGGCTACACCTTC. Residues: CASSQVNNYGYTF.

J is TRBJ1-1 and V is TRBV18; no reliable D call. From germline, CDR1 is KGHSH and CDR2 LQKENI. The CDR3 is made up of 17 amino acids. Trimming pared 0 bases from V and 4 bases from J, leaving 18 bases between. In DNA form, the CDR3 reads TGTGCCAGCTCACCACCCGGCGGGAATTGGGGAATCACTGAAGCTTTCTTT. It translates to CASSPPGGNWGITEAFF.

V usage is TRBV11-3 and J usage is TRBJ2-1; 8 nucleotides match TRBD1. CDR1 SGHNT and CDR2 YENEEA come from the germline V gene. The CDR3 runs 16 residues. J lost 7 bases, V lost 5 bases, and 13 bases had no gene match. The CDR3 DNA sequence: TGTGCCAGCAGCCCGAGGACAGGGTGGAAGGGTAATGAGCAGTTCTTC. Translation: CASSPRTGWKGNEQFF.

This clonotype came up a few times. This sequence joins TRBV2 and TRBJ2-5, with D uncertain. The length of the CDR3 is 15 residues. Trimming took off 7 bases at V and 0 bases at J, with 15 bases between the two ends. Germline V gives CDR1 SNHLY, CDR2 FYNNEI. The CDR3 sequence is CASKGNEPYQETQYF. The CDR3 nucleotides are TGTGCCAGCAAAGGCAATGAACCGTACCAAGAGACCCAGTACTTC.

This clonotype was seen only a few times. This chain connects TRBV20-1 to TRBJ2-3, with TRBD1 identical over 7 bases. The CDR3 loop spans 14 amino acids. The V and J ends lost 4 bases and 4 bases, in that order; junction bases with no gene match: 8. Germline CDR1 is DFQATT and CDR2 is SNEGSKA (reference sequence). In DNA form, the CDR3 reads TGCAGTGCTACTGACAGGGTAGAGGCAGATACGCAGTATTTT. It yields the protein CSATDRVEADTQYF.